The present T cell receptor beta chain was sequenced within a study of CD8 T cell repertoires and HIV-1 epitope variants. For the study at large: T cells were cultured for nine to ten days with cytokines added on days 3 and 7. The baseline condition was 1M T cells left uncultured.

About this clone itself: Its antigen is not known.

The study, taken as a whole, reports: Most of the nine antigen-specific clonotypes appeared cross-reactive to autologous or escape variants.

TCR beta CDR3 was sequenced at survey depth on immunoSEQ. The assay was immunoSEQ multiplex PCR, and TCRdb's table has in-frame clones only and misses some. The data show almost 6,000 clones, about three fifths seen once. V lost 0 bases and J lost 4, with 11 bases in between. This CDR3 is built from 15 residues. The germline V gene has CDR1 SGHRS and CDR2 YFSETQ. The sequencing sample was made of cultured CD8+ T cells derived from PBMCs. The J gene is TRBJ2-1, the V gene TRBV5-1; a possible D gene is TRBD1 (5 bases). The receptor was derived from a male donor with HIV. The CDR3 sequence: CASSLDLGLYNEQFF. The CDR3 DNA reads TGCGCCAGCAGCTTGGATCTGGGGCTATACAATGAGCAGTTCTTC.